This TCR beta chain was sequenced for a study of blood T cells in healthy people across ages. General observations from the study: Naive CD4+ cells and diversity were both higher in long-lived donors than in aged donors. The diversity estimates, figures obtained from one million T cells, were considered underestimates.

Combining a sample-barcoded 5' primer with a J-beta primer mix, a second PCR ran for roughly 7 to 11 cycles. TCRdb recomputed calls from the 5' RACE reads with MiXCR, one row per CDR3 protein. This sample has approximately 1,000,000 distinct CDR3 sequences, with more than 40% found just once. This clonotype has at least ten counts. What it binds is unknown. Russia was home to the donors, healthy Caucasian individuals aged about 6 to 90. The CDR3 has 14 residues. V was cut by 5 bases and J by 3 bases, with 9 bases left in between. Germline CDR1 reads SGHKS; CDR2 reads YYEKEE (reference sequence). The source of this sequence is a woman between 55 and 75 years old in good health. This chain joins TRBV5-5 and TRBJ2-6; D gene ambiguous. The sequenced sample was blood. CDR3 sequence reads: CASRLIDGANVLTF. The CDR3 DNA sequence: TGTGCCAGCAGGTTGATAGATGGGGCCAACGTCCTGACTTTC.